A selection of T cell receptor beta chains follows, all from one sample in a study of blood T cells in healthy people across ages. TCRdb recomputed calls from the 5' RACE reads with MiXCR, one row per CDR3 protein. The repertoire holds about 780,000 distinct CDR3 sequences, with 35% to 60% as singletons. Sequencing input: blood. These receptors all stem from a man aged 80 or over in good health. CDR3s include the opening cysteine and the closing phenylalanine or tryptophan.

>TRBV7-9
CACSPTSGHNEQFF
>TRBV6-2/TRBV6-3
CASSYPQFEQYF
>TRBV12-3/TRBV12-4
CASRLEGETQYF
>TRBV10-3
CAIRPGTSGSYEQYF
>TRBV29-1
CSVGLAENEQFF
>TRBV7-2
CASSSPTPPDTQYF
>TRBV7-2
CASSLAGGGSETQYF
>TRBV20-1
CSARVLAGGYNEQFF
>TRBV28
CATHAGLNQPQHF
>TRBV25-1
CASSATSGGQSDTRYF
>TRBV11-3
CASSFYGGELFF
>TRBV12-3/TRBV12-4
CASSFGPGAGTDTQYF
>TRBV4-2
CASSQEQGAFNEQFF
>TRBV28
CASSSPSGGGNEQYF
>TRBV7-3
CASSSSDILSYEQYF
>TRBV7-2
CASSLGGGCEETQYF
>TRBV7-9
CASRSTEGDSSGNTIYF
>TRBV7-9
CASSLPSGTGLGGEQYF
>TRBV20-1
CSARMRLAGPRRPYNEQFF
>TRBV7-8
CASSLVGSGIGYNEQFF
>TRBV20-1
CSARVRDRYYEQYF
>TRBV11-2
CASSSEGVEQFF
>TRBV15
CATSRDPGLNTEAFF
>TRBV7-6
CASSLKGDFSYEQYF
>TRBV12-3/TRBV12-4
CASRRRTGLGTNTGELFF
>TRBV13
CASSLGQPTYEQYF
>TRBV27
CASSFGQGEGGYTF
>TRBV6-2/TRBV6-3
CASTDANNEQYF
>TRBV20-1
CSAMGGSSYNEQFF
>TRBV7-2
CASSLGPSAQSSYEQYF
>TRBV7-9
CASSGGQGHSTNEKLFF
>TRBV7-2
CASSLVADYSYVQYF
>TRBV5-1
CASGSGTGPPGELFF
>TRBV15
CATSSPGQGYEQYF
>TRBV30
CAWNTGGRETQYF
>TRBV2
CASSVSGDGQPQHF
>TRBV20-1
CSAPPRGRGTDTQYF
>TRBV30
CAWSVRGGVDPLEQYF
>TRBV4-1
CASSQDGTSGGADTQYF
>TRBV7-8
CASSSTSGTVEQFF
>TRBV3-1
CASSLAGTIENTQYF
>TRBV7-2
CASSPNRWLAVKWDEQFF
>TRBV29-1
CSVRQQNIQYF
>TRBV12-3/TRBV12-4
CASRASGQGSEQYF
>TRBV15
CATSRDGRADEQFF
>TRBV25-1
CASGPGQINSPLHF
>TRBV7-2
CASSPGIRGWDEQFF
>TRBV5-6
CASSLVLTSSSEQFF
>TRBV21-1
CASSSPTYNEQFF
>TRBV7-2
CASSLVEASYEQYF
>TRBV27
CASSHRQGETQYF
>TRBV12-3/TRBV12-4
CASTETGGLSNQPQHF
>TRBV2
CASSEGGLSTDTQYF
>TRBV24-1
CATSDNRYNEQFF